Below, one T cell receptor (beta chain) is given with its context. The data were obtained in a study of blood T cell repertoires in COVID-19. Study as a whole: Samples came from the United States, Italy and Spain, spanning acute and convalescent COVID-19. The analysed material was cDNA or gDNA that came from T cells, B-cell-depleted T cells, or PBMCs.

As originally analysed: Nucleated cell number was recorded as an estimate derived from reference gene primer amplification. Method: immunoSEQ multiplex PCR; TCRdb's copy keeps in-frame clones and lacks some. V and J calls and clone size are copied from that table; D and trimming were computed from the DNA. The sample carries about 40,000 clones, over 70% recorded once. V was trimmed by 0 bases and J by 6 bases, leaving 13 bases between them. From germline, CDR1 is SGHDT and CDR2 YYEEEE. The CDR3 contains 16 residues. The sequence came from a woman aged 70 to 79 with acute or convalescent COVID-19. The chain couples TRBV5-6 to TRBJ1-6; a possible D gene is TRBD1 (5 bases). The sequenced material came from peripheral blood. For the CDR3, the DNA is TGTGCCAGCAGCTTGGACAGGCCCTTCTTTAATTCACCCCTCCACTTT. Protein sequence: CASSLDRPFFNSPLHF.